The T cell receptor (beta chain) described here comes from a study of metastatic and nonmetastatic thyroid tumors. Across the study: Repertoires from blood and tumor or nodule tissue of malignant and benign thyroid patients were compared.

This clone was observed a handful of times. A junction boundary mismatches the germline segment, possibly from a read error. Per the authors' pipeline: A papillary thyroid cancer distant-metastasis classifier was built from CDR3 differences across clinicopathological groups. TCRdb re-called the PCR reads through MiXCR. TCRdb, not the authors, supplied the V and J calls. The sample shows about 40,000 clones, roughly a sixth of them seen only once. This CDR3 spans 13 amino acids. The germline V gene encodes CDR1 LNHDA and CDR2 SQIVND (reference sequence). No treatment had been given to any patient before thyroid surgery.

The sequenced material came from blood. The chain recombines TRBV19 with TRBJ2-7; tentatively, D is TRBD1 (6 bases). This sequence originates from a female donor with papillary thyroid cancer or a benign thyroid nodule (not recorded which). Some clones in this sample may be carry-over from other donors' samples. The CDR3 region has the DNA TGTGCCAGTACTATGGGAGCAGGGGACGATCAGTACTTC. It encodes CASTMGAGDDQYF.